This is a list of T cell receptor beta chains from one sample in a study of CD4 T cells in relation to SARS-CoV-2 and coronaviruses. Profiled with immunoSEQ multiplex PCR; TCRdb holds only in-frame clones, not every one. The table records 27,000 or so clones, 70% to 80% of them present only once. These TCRs' antigens remain unknown. The sequenced material came from CD4+ T cells from PBMCs, cultured in vitro. These receptor sequences come from a human donor in good health. The CDR3 runs from the conserved cysteine through the conserved F or W. The D gene is left open where the match is weak. For some rows the clone size is stated as once, few or many, or as a class when expanded; others skip it.

.,TRBV30,.,TRBJ2-7,TGTGCCTGGAGCGGGCCCGAGAGATACGAGCAGTACTTC,CAWSGPERYEQYF
.,TRBV5-4,TRBD2,TRBJ2-7,TGTGCCAGCAGCTCCTCGGGGGGTTATGGGTACGAGCAGTACTTC,CASSSSGGYGYEQYF
.,TRBV7-2,.,TRBJ1-1,TGTGCCAGCAGCTTAGAATTAAAGGGGCTGCTCAAGCGGGGCACTGAAGCTTTCTTT,CASSLELKGLLKRGTEAFF
.,TRBV6-5,TRBD2,TRBJ2-7,TGTGCCAGCAGTCTCCAGCGGGAGACTAACGAGCAGTACTTC,CASSLQRETNEQYF
.,TRBV5-4,.,TRBJ2-1,TGTGCCAGCAGGAACAGGACCTACAATGAGCAGTTCTTC,CASRNRTYNEQFF
few,TRBV6-5,.,TRBJ1-1,TGTGCCAGCAGCACCGACAGATCGAACACTGAAGCTTTCTTT,CASSTDRSNTEAFF
.,TRBV5-4,TRBD2,TRBJ2-5,TGTGCCAGCAGCAATCACCTTGCGGGAGTAGAGACCCAGTACTTC,CASSNHLAGVETQYF
.,TRBV2,.,TRBJ2-7,TGTGCCAGCAGTGTTGGGTTGGGGGACGAGCAGTACTTC,CASSVGLGDEQYF
.,TRBV5-6,TRBD1,TRBJ2-7,TGTGCCAGCAGCTCCGGACAGGGACAGCAGTACTTC,CASSSGQGQQYF
.,TRBV19,.,TRBJ2-4,TGTGCCAGTAGTATCGGGCAGGGCTTGGGATTAAACATTCAGTACTTC,CASSIGQGLGLNIQYF
.,TRBV9,.,TRBJ1-1,TGTGCCAGCAGCCTACAGGTTATAGGCACTGAAGCTTTCTTT,CASSLQVIGTEAFF
.,TRBV6-5,.,TRBJ2-6,TGTGCCAGCAGCTCCAGCTCTGGGGCCAACGTCCTGACTTTC,CASSSSSGANVLTF
once,TRBV5-6,TRBD2,TRBJ2-7,TGTGCCAGCAGCTCATCGACTAGCGGGAGGGCCTGGTTGGAGCAGTACTTC,CASSSSTSGRAWLEQYF
.,TRBV10-3,.,TRBJ2-1,TGTGCCATCATGTATCCAGGGAGCAATGAGCAGTTCTTC,CAIMYPGSNEQFF
.,TRBV23-1,TRBD1,TRBJ1-6,TGCGCCAGCAGTCAACCGGGACAGGGGAATAGCTCCTATAATTCACCCCTCCACTTT,CASSQPGQGNSSYNSPLHF
.,TRBV3-1/TRBV3-2,TRBD2,TRBJ2-2,TGTGCCAGCAGCCAAGGGGAAGTGTGGGGGGGAGACACCGGGGAGCTGTTTTTT,CASSQGEVWGGDTGELFF
.,TRBV6-2/TRBV6-3,.,TRBJ2-5,TGTGCCAGCAGTTCTTACCGGGACTTCCAAGAGACCCAGTACTTC,CASSSYRDFQETQYF
.,TRBV5-6,.,TRBJ1-2,TGTGCCAGCAGCTTGGGACACTATGGCTACACCTTC,CASSLGHYGYTF
.,TRBV12-3/TRBV12-4,.,TRBJ2-1,TGTGCCAGCAGTTTAGCGGGTGGGAATGAGCAGTTCTTC,CASSLAGGNEQFF
.,TRBV5-1,.,TRBJ2-7,TGCGCCAGCAGCTTGGAGGCAGGGGGGCCCTACGAGCAGTACTTC,CASSLEAGGPYEQYF
.,TRBV7-2,.,TRBJ2-3,TGTGCCAGCAGCACGACAGATACGCAGTATTTT,CASSTTDTQYF
.,TRBV12-3/TRBV12-4,TRBD1,TRBJ2-5,TGTGCCAGCAGTCCTAGGGGGCGGGAGACCCAGTACTTC,CASSPRGRETQYF
.,TRBV12-2,.,TRBJ1-4,TGTGCAAGTCGCTTCGACGGCCAGGGCCAGGACACTAATGAAAAACTGTTTTTT,CASRFDGQGQDTNEKLFF
few,TRBV7-2,TRBD1,TRBJ1-6,TGTGCCAGCAGCTTCTCGTCGGGACAGGGGGCTAATTCACCCCTCCACTTT,CASSFSSGQGANSPLHF
.,TRBV5-8,.,TRBJ1-1,TGTGCCAGCAGCTTTCGGGGCACTGAAGCTTTCTTT,CASSFRGTEAFF
.,TRBV6-5,.,TRBJ1-3,TGTGCCAGCAGGGATACGGTCTCTGGAAACACCATATATTTT,CASRDTVSGNTIYF
.,TRBV11-2,.,TRBJ2-7,TGTGCCAGCAGCTTAGAGGGGGCAGGTCCCTACGAGCAGTACTTC,CASSLEGAGPYEQYF
.,TRBV29-1,TRBD2,TRBJ2-3,TGCAGCGTTGGAGTCGGGACTAGCGGGACCACAGATACGCAGTATTTT,CSVGVGTSGTTDTQYF
.,TRBV18,TRBD1,TRBJ1-3,TGTGCCAGCTCACCTCCCGGGACAGGGCGAAACACCATATATTTT,CASSPPGTGRNTIYF
.,TRBV7-7,.,TRBJ2-5,TGTGCTAGCAGCCCCTCAGGGGCCAACCAAGAGACCCAGTACTTC,CASSPSGANQETQYF
.,TRBV6-5,.,TRBJ2-4,TGTGCCAGCAGTTACTCGGAGAGTTATGCCAAAAACATTCAGTACTTC,CASSYSESYAKNIQYF